These 26 T cell receptor beta chains share one sample of origin, sequenced in a study of T cells after yellow fever vaccination. TCRdb reprocessed the 5' RACE reads with MiXCR, giving one entry per CDR3 protein. The sample has hundreds of thousands of distinct CDR3 sequences, about a fifth seen once. The starting material was PBMCs, obtained 15 days after the yellow fever booster vaccination. The receptors here all came from a man younger than 45 who received the YFV17D yellow fever vaccine.

The genes are TRBV7-2 and TRBJ2-7; TRBD2 agrees at 12 bases. The V segment lost 5 bases and the J segment 4 bases; nucleotides outside the gene matches: 6. This CDR3 spans 15 amino acids. In germline, CDR1 is SGHTA, CDR2 FQGNSA. CDR3 sequence reads: CASSPTGLAGYEQYF. CDR3 coding DNA: TGTGCCAGCAGCCCTACGGGACTAGCGGGTTACGAGCAGTACTTC. Combining the CDR3 with reference TRBV7-2 and TRBJ2-7 gives the whole variable domain GAGVSQSPSNKVTEKGKDVELRCDPISGHTALYWYRQSLGQGLEFLIYFQGNSAPDKSGLPSDRFSAERTGGSVSTLTIQRTQQEDSAVYLCASSPTGLAGYEQYFGPGTRLTVT.

The rearrangement joins TRBV5-1 to TRBJ2-2; 14 positions agree with TRBD2. Germline loops: CDR1 SGHRS, CDR2 YFSETQ. The CDR3 sequence is 16 residues long. The V gene end was trimmed by 3 bases and the J gene end by 6 bases; junction bases not matched to a gene: 4. DNA of the CDR3: TGCGCCAGCAGCTACCGACTAGCGGGAGGGTCCGGGGAGCTGTTTTTT. Translating gives CASSYRLAGGSGELFF.

Worth noting for this clonotype: One end of the junction is discordant with germline, which a read error may explain. The chain joins TRBV28 to TRBJ1-6; D perhaps matches TRBD1 (6 bases). The germline V gene encodes CDR1 MDHEN and CDR2 SYDVKM. This CDR3 contains 12 residues. CDR3 bases: TGTGCCAGCAGTTTACCGCGCGGGGGCCTCCTCTTT. Translated: CASSLPRGGLLF.

The chain joins TRBV7-2 to TRBJ2-5; D is unclear. The CDR3 length is 15 residues. V lost 1 base to trimming and J lost 5 bases, with 14 bases between them. Per the germline V gene, CDR1 is SGHTA and CDR2 is FQGNSA. Here the CDR3 DNA reads TGTGCCAGCAGCTTAGTAGGGCCGGTGCTGGAGACCCAGTACTTC. It yields the protein CASSLVGPVLETQYF.

The genes are TRBV6-2 or TRBV6-3 and TRBJ2-7, with D perhaps matching TRBD2 (6 bases). The germline gives CDR1 MNHEY, CDR2 SVGEGT. The CDR3 length is 14 residues. V was shortened by 2 bases and J by 2 bases, with 10 bases between the two germline ends. The CDR3 nucleotides read TGTGCCAGCAGTTACGGGCGGGGCCCCTACGAGCAGTACTTC. It is translated as CASSYGRGPYEQYF.

V usage is TRBV7-9 and J usage is TRBJ2-7; TRBD1 matches 8 bases. Looked up from germline, CDR1 is SEHNR and CDR2 is FQNEAQ (reference sequence). The CDR3 has 17 residues. V lost 1 base, J lost 1 base, and 9 bases stayed unmatched. The CDR3 sequence: CASSLVSRDRFSYEQYF. In DNA, the CDR3 is TGTGCCAGCAGCTTAGTTTCAAGGGACAGGTTTTCCTACGAGCAGTACTTC.

This clonotype came up a few times. This rearrangement joins TRBV20-1 to TRBJ2-1; D is possibly TRBD2 (6 bases). V dropped 6 bases and J dropped 5 bases, with 20 bases sitting between them. Looked up from germline, CDR1 is DFQATT and CDR2 is SNEGSKA (reference sequence). The CDR3 loop spans 15 amino acids. Here the CDR3 reads CSAFRFRREHNEQFF. Here the CDR3 DNA reads TGCAGTGCGTTCCGTTTTCGGCGGGAACACAATGAGCAGTTCTTC.

In this sample, this clonotype turned up a few times. The genes are TRBV7-2 and TRBJ2-5; weak D call: TRBD1 (5 bases). The CDR3 totals 12 residues. Germline values: CDR1 SGHTA, CDR2 FQGNSA. V was shortened by 5 bases and J by 4 bases, with 8 bases between the two germline ends. The CDR3 nucleotides are TGTGCCAGCAGCAGGGGCCGAGAGACCCAGTACTTC. Translating gives CASSRGRETQYF. The variable domain in full, with the rest retrieved from reference TRBV7-2 and TRBJ2-5, is GAGVSQSPSNKVTEKGKDVELRCDPISGHTALYWYRQSLGQGLEFLIYFQGNSAPDKSGLPSDRFSAERTGGSVSTLTIQRTQQEDSAVYLCASSRGRETQYFGPGTRLLVL.

The V gene is TRBV7-3, the J gene TRBJ1-2; 8 bases are shared with TRBD1. The V gene's germline CDR1 is SGHTA and CDR2 FQGTGA. V was pared by 2 bases and J by 4 bases, with 3 bases of the junction left unmatched. CDR3 length: 14 residues. The CDR3 DNA follows: TGTGCCAGCAGCTTAGGGACAGGCTCCTATGGCTACACCTTC. Its translation is CASSLGTGSYGYTF. Using reference TRBV7-3 and TRBJ1-2 for the parts outside the CDR3, the full variable domain is GAGVSQTPSNKVTEKGKYVELRCDPISGHTALYWYRQSLGQGPEFLIYFQGTGAADDSGLPNDRFFAVRPEGSVSTLKIQRTERGDSAVYLCASSLGTGSYGYTFGSGTRLTVV.

This clonotype was picked up a small number of times. The chain is built from TRBV7-9 and TRBJ2-5, with D possibly being TRBD2 (5 bases). CDR3 length equals 11 residues. V was shortened by 11 bases and J by 5 bases, with 12 bases between the two germline ends. CDR1 and CDR2 from the germline V gene are SEHNR and FQNEAQ (reference sequence). The CDR3 sequence: CALGVTETQYF. In DNA, the CDR3 is TGTGCCCTCGGGGTTACCGAGACCCAGTACTTC.

The V and J genes are TRBV7-6 and TRBJ2-3; D is uncertain. CDR3 length: 12 residues. In germline, CDR1 is SGHVS, CDR2 FNYEAQ. Trimming took off 5 bases at V and 4 bases at J, with 7 bases between the two ends. The CDR3 is CASSAWADTQYF. The CDR3 nucleotides are TGTGCCAGCAGCGCTTGGGCAGATACGCAGTATTTT.

This chain links TRBV20-1 with TRBJ2-1; 12 nucleotides match TRBD2. The CDR3 spans 14 residues. In germline, CDR1 is DFQATT, CDR2 SNEGSKA (reference sequence). J gave up 8 bases and V 3 bases, and 5 bases lay outside the gene matches. In DNA form, the CDR3 reads TGCAGTGCTAGGACTAGCGGGAGAGGGGATGAGCAGTTCTTC. It translates to CSARTSGRGDEQFF.

This rearrangement joins TRBV29-1 to TRBJ2-1; D uncertain. The germline gives CDR1 SQVTM, CDR2 ANQGSEA. CDR3 size: 13 residues. V shed 0 bases and J shed 0 bases, with 3 bases lying between them. The CDR3 loop is CSVEESSYNEQFF. The CDR3, as DNA: TGCAGCGTTGAAGAGAGCTCCTACAATGAGCAGTTCTTC.

This clonotype was observed at least ten times. The chain is built from TRBV20-1 and TRBJ2-3; 8 bases map to TRBD1. From germline, CDR1 is DFQATT and CDR2 SNEGSKA (reference sequence). J lost 2 bases, V lost 6 bases, and 7 bases had no gene match. The CDR3 sequence is 14 residues long. The CDR3 DNA is TGCAGTGCCAAAGACAGGGGATTCACAGATACGCAGTATTTT. Amino acid sequence: CSAKDRGFTDTQYF.

The chain recombines TRBV11-2 with TRBJ2-3, with D possibly TRBD2 on 5 matching bases. The CDR3 totals 16 residues. The V end was cut by 6 bases, the J end by 5 bases, with 21 bases between. Per the germline V gene, CDR1 is SGHAT and CDR2 is FQNNGV. The CDR3 loop is CASRLGVAQVGDTQYF. CDR3 coding DNA: TGTGCCAGCAGACTCGGGGTAGCTCAGGTGGGAGATACGCAGTATTTT.

This clonotype has more than one count but fewer than ten. The rearrangement uses TRBV7-2 and TRBJ2-3; possible D gene TRBD2, 6 bases. The V gene's germline CDR1 is SGHTA and CDR2 FQGNSA. The CDR3 has 13 residues. V was pared by 6 bases and J by 5 bases, with 12 bases between. The CDR3 nucleotides are TGTGCCAGCAGTCAAATCGGGGGAGATACGCAGTATTTT. Encoded protein: CASSQIGGDTQYF.

The gene calls are TRBV20-1 and TRBJ2-1; 7 positions agree with TRBD2. The CDR3 runs to 16 residues. CDR1 and CDR2 from the germline V gene are DFQATT and SNEGSKA (reference sequence). Germline trimming cut 0 bases from V and 5 bases from J; bases unmatched to any gene: 10. The CDR3 bases are TGCAGTGCTAGAGATCCAAGCGGGAACACCAACAATGAGCAGTTCTTC. This codes for CSARDPSGNTNNEQFF.

This clonotype was picked up a small number of times. Here the CDR3 DNA reads TGTGCCAGCAGCTTAGGGCGTTCGGGGAGATTGACCTACGAGCAGTACTTC. This sequence encodes CASSLGRSGRLTYEQYF. The V gene is TRBV7-2, the J gene TRBJ2-7, with a weak D call TRBD2 (5 bases). Trimming removed 1 base from V and 2 bases from J, with 18 bases in between. The CDR3 is made up of 17 amino acids. Germline V CDR1 and CDR2: SGHTA, FQGNSA.

The chain has TRBV12-3 or TRBV12-4 and TRBJ2-6, with unresolved D. The ends were cut back, 2 bases at V and 1 base at J, with 12 bases in the middle. The CDR3 is made up of 17 amino acids. The CDR3 protein is CASSLPPAKSGANVLTF. CDR3 in DNA: TGTGCCAGCAGTTTACCCCCCGCGAAGTCTGGGGCCAACGTCCTGACTTTC.

This clonotype was picked up a small number of times. The gene calls are TRBV10-3 and TRBJ2-5, with 11 bases identical to TRBD2. The CDR3 runs to 17 residues. Looked up from germline, CDR1 is ENHRY and CDR2 is SYGVKD. V was pared by 4 bases and J by 5 bases, with 12 bases of the junction left unmatched. CDR3 sequence reads: CAISGSTSGMAGETQYF. In DNA, the CDR3 is TGTGCCATCAGTGGCTCGACTAGCGGGATGGCGGGGGAGACCCAGTACTTC.

The rearrangement uses TRBV5-4 and TRBJ2-3; TRBD2 agrees at 11 bases. Germline values: CDR1 SGHNT, CDR2 YYREEE (reference sequence). V was clipped by 4 bases and J by 6 bases; unmatched bases: 13. The CDR3 covers 17 residues. The CDR3 sequence is CASSRDLTSGSFDTQYF. CDR3 in DNA: TGTGCCAGCAGCAGGGACCTCACTAGCGGGAGTTTCGATACGCAGTATTTT.

The genes are TRBV20-1 and TRBJ1-4; TRBD1 might be the D (5 bases). Trimming stripped 5 bases from V and 0 bases from J, with 10 bases between. There are 14 residues in the CDR3. Germline lookup yields CDR1 DFQATT and CDR2 SNEGSKA (reference sequence). CDR3 sequence: CSAEGSATNEKLFF. CDR3 DNA sequence: TGCAGTGCTGAGGGGAGTGCAACTAATGAAAAACTGTTTTTT.

In DNA form, the CDR3 reads TGCAGCGTAGGGACTTCTTCCTACAATGAGCAGTTCTTC. It translates to CSVGTSSYNEQFF. This chain connects TRBV29-1 to TRBJ2-1; D is possibly TRBD2 (6 bases). V shed 6 bases and J shed 1 base, with 10 bases lying between them. Looked up from germline, CDR1 is SQVTM and CDR2 is ANQGSEA. The CDR3 is made up of 13 amino acids.

This clonotype was recorded at least ten times. The J gene is TRBJ2-7, the V gene TRBV6-2 or TRBV6-3; possibly TRBD2 for D (6 bases). Trimming cost V 6 bases and J 0 bases, with 12 bases left between them. The CDR3 is made up of 14 amino acids. CDR1 and CDR2 (germline): MNHEY, SVGEGT. The chain's CDR3 is CASSRDSSSYEQYF. The CDR3 DNA sequence: TGTGCCAGCAGCCGGGACTCCAGCTCCTACGAGCAGTACTTC.

This chain joins TRBV4-3 and TRBJ1-1, with D perhaps TRBD1 (5 bases). The CDR3 contains 16 residues. CDR1 LGHNA and CDR2 YSLEER come from the germline V gene. V was clipped by 1 base and J by 3 bases, with 15 bases between them. As DNA, the CDR3 is TGCGCCAGCAGCCAAGCGACCGGGGGGGTGGACACTGAAGCTTTCTTT. Encoded protein: CASSQATGGVDTEAFF.

This clonotype has only a few counts. The gene calls are TRBV20-1 and TRBJ2-1, with D possibly TRBD2 on 5 matching bases. CDR3 size: 14 residues. From germline, CDR1 is DFQATT and CDR2 SNEGSKA (reference sequence). Between the trimmed V and J ends, which lost 3 bases and 2 bases, there was a span of 11 bases. The CDR3 sequence is CSARDSVAYNEQFF. For the CDR3, the DNA is TGCAGTGCTAGGGACTCCGTGGCCTACAATGAGCAGTTCTTC.